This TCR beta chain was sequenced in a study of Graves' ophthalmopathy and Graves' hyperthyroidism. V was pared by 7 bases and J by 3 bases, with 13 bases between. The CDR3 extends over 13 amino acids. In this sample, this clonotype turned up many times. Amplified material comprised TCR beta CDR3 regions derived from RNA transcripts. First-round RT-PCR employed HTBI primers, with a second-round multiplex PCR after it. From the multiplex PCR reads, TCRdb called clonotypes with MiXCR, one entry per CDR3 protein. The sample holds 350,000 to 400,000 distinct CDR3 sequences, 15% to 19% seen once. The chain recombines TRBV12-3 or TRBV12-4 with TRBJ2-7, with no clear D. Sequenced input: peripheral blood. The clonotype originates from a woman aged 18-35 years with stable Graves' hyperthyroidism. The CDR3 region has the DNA TGTGCCAGCAAACCCGCGATATACTACGAGCAGTACTTC. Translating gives CASKPAIYYEQYF.